The 29 T cell receptor beta chains given below trace back to one sample, sequenced in a study of identical twins. TCRdb fed the 5' RACE reads into MiXCR, producing one record per CDR3 protein. The sample carries about 220,000 distinct CDR3 sequences, roughly 7.5% recorded once. Separately, the same data were catalogued under a study of yellow fever vaccine responses in identical twins.

Sequenced input: memory (CD45RO+) T cells sorted from blood. The receptors shown here come from a woman aged 18-29 years in good health.

The chain is built from TRBV19 and TRBJ2-2; 8 bases fit TRBD1. The V gene's germline CDR1 is LNHDA and CDR2 SQIVND (reference sequence). The V and J ends lost 6 bases and 6 bases, in that order; junction bases with no gene match: 12. The CDR3 totals 16 residues. The CDR3 sequence: CASRPTGVRLSGELFF. The CDR3 DNA sequence: TGTGCCAGTAGACCGACAGGGGTCCGTTTGTCCGGGGAGCTGTTTTTT. The entire variable domain, with the rest obtained from reference TRBV19 and TRBJ2-2, is as follows: DGGITQSPKYLFRKEGQNVTLSCEQNLNHDAMYWYRQDPGQGLRLIYYSQIVNDFQKGDIAEGYSVSREKKESFPLTVTSAQKNPTAFYLCASRPTGVRLSGELFFGEGSRLTVL.

In this sample, this clonotype turned up many times. V gene TRBV12-3 or TRBV12-4 combines with J gene TRBJ1-2; TRBD1 aligns across 9 bases. This CDR3 contains 16 residues. V shed 5 bases and J 3 bases; nucleotides not matched to a gene: 10. DNA of the CDR3: TGTGCCAGCAGTCCAACCACAGGGGGCGTTGACTATGGCTACACCTTC. Translating it yields CASSPTTGGVDYGYTF.

This clonotype occurred many times. The junction and the germline gene differ at one end; a read error may be behind it. V is TRBV7-7 and J is TRBJ2-5; D not certain. Germline V gene lookup returns CDR1 SSHAT and CDR2 FNYEAQ (reference sequence). This CDR3 is 15 amino acids long. CDR3 in amino acids: CASSWAPDPQETQYF. In nucleotides, the CDR3 is TGTGCTAGCAGCTGGGCTCCGGACCCACAAGAGACCCAGTACTTC. The entire variable domain, with the rest obtained from reference TRBV7-7 and TRBJ2-5, is as follows: GAGVSQSPRYKVTKRGQDVTLRCDPISSHATLYWYQQALGQGPEFLTYFNYEAQPDKSGLPSDRFSAERPEGSISTLTIQRTEQRDSAMYRCASSWAPDPQETQYFGPGTRLLVL.

This clonotype was seen repeatedly, ten times or more. The V gene is TRBV11-2, the J gene TRBJ2-1, with TRBD2 matching 14 bases. This CDR3 has 17 residues. The germline gives CDR1 SGHAT, CDR2 FQNNGV. Germline trimming cut 4 bases from V and 6 bases from J; bases unmatched to any gene: 8. CDR3 nucleotides: TGTGCCAGCAGCTCAGGGACTAGCGGGAGTTCGGGCAATGAGCAGTTCTTC. Protein product: CASSSGTSGSSGNEQFF.

This rearrangement joins TRBV7-2 to TRBJ1-6; D perhaps matches TRBD1 (6 bases). Germline V gene sequence: CDR1 SGHTA, CDR2 FQGNSA. V lost 6 bases to trimming and J lost 3 bases, with 12 bases between them. This CDR3 is built from 15 residues. As DNA, the CDR3 is TGTGCCAGCAGTCTCGGGACACTCTATAATTCACCCCTCCACTTT. It encodes CASSLGTLYNSPLHF.

The sample holds a few counts of this clonotype. The chain employs TRBV20-1 and TRBJ2-3, with TRBD2 identical over 9 bases. This CDR3 spans 13 amino acids. The V segment lost 6 bases and the J segment 5 bases; nucleotides outside the gene matches: 6. The V gene's germline CDR1 is DFQATT and CDR2 SNEGSKA (reference sequence). The CDR3 spells CSATLAGGDTQYF. The CDR3 region has the DNA TGCAGTGCCACACTAGCGGGCGGAGATACGCAGTATTTT.

The chain carries TRBV12-3 or TRBV12-4 and TRBJ2-3; D is perhaps TRBD1 or TRBD2 (5 bases each). CDR3 length equals 19 residues. V was shortened by 0 bases and J by 5 bases, with 24 bases between the two germline ends. The DNA of the CDR3 is TGTGCCAGCAGTTTAGCATACCGGGACGACGGCGAGGTAGGAGATACGCAGTATTTT. Its translation is CASSLAYRDDGEVGDTQYF.

This clonotype was recorded at least ten times. The chain is built from TRBV7-2 and TRBJ2-1; D gene unclear. There are 16 residues in the CDR3. Trimming took off 0 bases at V and 0 bases at J, with 9 bases between the two ends. Per germline, CDR1 SGHTA and CDR2 FQGNSA. CDR3 DNA sequence: TGTGCCAGCAGCTTAGCGCTCTTGAGCTCCTACAATGAGCAGTTCTTC. It translates to CASSLALLSSYNEQFF.

This clonotype was seen ten or more times. V is TRBV12-3 or TRBV12-4 and J is TRBJ1-5; D is ambiguous. The CDR3 spans 13 residues. V shed 3 bases and J shed 2 bases, with 5 bases lying between them. This CDR3 reads CASSFLGNQPQHF. In nucleotides, the CDR3 is TGTGCCAGCAGTTTCCTAGGCAATCAGCCCCAGCATTTT.

The chain combines TRBV6-2 or TRBV6-3 with TRBJ2-2; D unresolved. The CDR3 sequence is 16 residues long. V was trimmed by 6 bases and J by 6 bases, leaving 20 bases between them. CDR1 and CDR2 (germline): MNHEY, SVGEGT. CDR3 protein: CASRPPGASTAGELFF. In nucleotides, the CDR3 is TGTGCCAGCAGACCCCCAGGAGCGTCGACGGCCGGGGAGCTGTTTTTT.

The gene calls are TRBV14 and TRBJ1-5, with a possible D match to TRBD1 (5 bases). The CDR3 length is 14 residues. Germline V lookup: CDR1 SGHDN, CDR2 FVKESK. Trimming cost V 0 bases and J 5 bases, with 8 bases left between them. CDR3 sequence reads: CASSQDWGDQPQHF. The CDR3 DNA is TGTGCCAGCAGCCAAGATTGGGGGGATCAGCCCCAGCATTTT.

The V and J genes are TRBV11-3 and TRBJ2-3, with a possible D match to TRBD2 (6 bases). V lost 0 bases, J lost 2 bases, and 15 bases lay in between. The CDR3 is 17 amino acids. CDR1 is SGHNT and CDR2 is YENEEA in the germline V gene. Here the CDR3 reads CASSLDLTGGATDTQYF. CDR3 coding DNA: TGTGCCAGCAGCTTAGATCTTACAGGCGGGGCCACAGATACGCAGTATTTT.

This clonotype has at least ten counts. The rearrangement uses TRBV5-5 and TRBJ2-5, with 11 bases identical to TRBD1. Trimming cost V 5 bases and J 5 bases; bases outside gene matches: 8. CDR3 length: 15 amino acids. Germline loops: CDR1 SGHKS, CDR2 YYEKEE (reference sequence). CDR3 loop: CASSTDGTGGETQYF. CDR3 sequence (DNA): TGTGCCAGCAGTACCGACGGGACAGGGGGGGAGACCCAGTACTTC.

This clonotype was counted ten times or more. The CDR3 DNA is TGTGCCAGCAGCTTAATAACTGTTCGCAATGAGCAGTTCTTC. Encoded protein: CASSLITVRNEQFF. The V gene is TRBV7-9, the J gene TRBJ2-1; the D is unclear. The CDR3 has 14 amino acids. With 2 bases removed from V and 6 bases from J, the gap between germline ends came to 11 bases. Germline CDR1 SEHNR, CDR2 FQNEAQ (reference sequence).

This clonotype came up a few times. V usage is TRBV20-1 and J usage is TRBJ1-5; TRBD1 is a possible D gene (6 bases). V shed 3 bases and J shed 6 bases, with 15 bases lying between them. Per the germline V gene, CDR1 is DFQATT and CDR2 is SNEGSKA (reference sequence). CDR3 length: 14 residues. In DNA, the CDR3 is TGCAGTGCTAGTTCGGGCAGGGGTGGTCAGCCCCAGCATTTT. Translating gives CSASSGRGGQPQHF.

In its sample, this clonotype was seen many times. The chain has TRBV12-3 or TRBV12-4 and TRBJ1-2, with unresolved D. V lost 0 bases, J lost 0 bases, and 8 bases lay in between. This CDR3 is built from 15 residues. The CDR3 sequence: CASSLAESANYGYTF. In nucleotides, the CDR3 is TGTGCCAGCAGTTTAGCCGAGTCGGCTAACTATGGCTACACCTTC.

There are many counts of this clonotype. The V and J genes are TRBV11-2 and TRBJ2-3; D might be TRBD1 (6 bases). The V end was cut by 5 bases, the J end by 0 bases, with 15 bases between. The CDR3 sequence is 16 residues long. Germline V gene sequence: CDR1 SGHAT, CDR2 FQNNGV. The CDR3 sequence: CASSLGHHTSTDTQYF. The DNA of the CDR3 is TGTGCCAGCAGCCTGGGACACCACACTAGCACAGATACGCAGTATTTT. The whole variable domain, remainder taken from reference TRBV11-2 and TRBJ2-3, is EAGVAQSPRYKIIEKRQSVAFWCNPISGHATLYWYQQILGQGPKLLIQFQNNGVVDDSQLPKDRFSAERLKGVDSTLKIQPAKLEDSAVYLCASSLGHHTSTDTQYFGPGTRLTVL.

The chain is built from TRBV6-1 and TRBJ2-3, with D perhaps matching TRBD2 (7 bases). CDR1 MNHNS and CDR2 SASEGT come from the germline V gene. V lost 6 bases and J lost 11, with 24 bases in between. This CDR3 region has 15 residues. The CDR3 reads CASSHPRGPGGEQYF. Here the CDR3 DNA reads TGTGCCAGCAGCCACCCTAGGGGTCCGGGGGGCGAGCAGTATTTT.

The CDR3 DNA is TGTGCCAGCCAAATAACCCAGTCGGCGAAAGCTTTCTTT. This gives the protein CASQITQSAKAFF. This sequence joins TRBV27 and TRBJ1-1; D remains ambiguous. The V end was cut by 8 bases, the J end by 9 bases, with 19 bases between. The germline CDR1 and CDR2 sequences are MNHEY and SMNVEV (reference sequence). This CDR3 region has 13 residues.

This clonotype was counted at least ten times. The CDR3 loop is CSARTGVNYGYTF. In DNA, the CDR3 is TGCAGTGCTAGAACCGGGGTAAACTATGGCTACACCTTC. The V gene is TRBV20-1, the J gene TRBJ1-2; no definite D call. CDR1 is DFQATT, CDR2 SNEGSKA, per germline (reference sequence). This CDR3 region has 13 residues. V lost 2 bases to trimming and J lost 2 bases, with 9 bases between them.

Concerning this clonotype: A junction boundary mismatches the germline segment, possibly from a read error. This sequence joins TRBV7-3 and TRBJ1-1; D ambiguous. Germline V CDR1 and CDR2: SGHTA, FQGTGA. The CDR3 length is 16 residues. The CDR3 DNA is TGTGCCAGCAGCCTAACTCCCTCGGTTAGGACCACTGAAGCTTTCTTT. Encoded protein: CASSLTPSVRTTEAFF.

The chain carries TRBV11-2 and TRBJ2-5; TRBD2 matches at 14 bases. The ends lost 5 bases at V and 1 base at J; junction bases unmatched: 15. This CDR3 spans 20 amino acids. Per the germline V gene, CDR1 is SGHAT and CDR2 is FQNNGV. CDR3 region: CASSLLYRLTSGRAQETQYF. CDR3 nucleotides: TGTGCCAGCAGCCTACTCTATAGACTGACTAGCGGGAGGGCCCAAGAGACCCAGTACTTC.

This clonotype has a handful of counts. The rearrangement uses TRBV12-3 or TRBV12-4 and TRBJ2-7; D is unclear. V dropped 2 bases and J dropped 2 bases, with 22 bases sitting between them. CDR3 size: 18 residues. Written as DNA, the CDR3 is TGTGCCAGCAGTTTATACGGCACCGAGGTGTCAAGGCCCTACGAGCAGTACTTC. It yields the protein CASSLYGTEVSRPYEQYF.

This clonotype was counted at least ten times. V gene TRBV14 combines with J gene TRBJ2-1; D is possibly TRBD2 (5 bases). V lost 4 bases and J lost 4, with 11 bases in between. The germline gives CDR1 SGHDN, CDR2 FVKESK. The CDR3 is made up of 14 amino acids. The CDR3, as DNA: TGTGCCAGCAGCCGAGGACTCCTATACAATGAGCAGTTCTTC. It encodes CASSRGLLYNEQFF. The full variable domain, with the rest looked up from reference TRBV14 and TRBJ2-1, is EAGVTQFPSHSVIEKGQTVTLRCDPISGHDNLYWYRRVMGKEIKFLLHFVKESKQDESGMPNNRFLAERTGGTYSTLKVQPAELEDSGVYFCASSRGLLYNEQFFGPGTRLTVL.

The table lists this clonotype with a few counts. V and J are TRBV5-1 and TRBJ2-5; D is unclear. Germline lookup yields CDR1 SGHRS and CDR2 YFSETQ. The CDR3 runs to 15 residues. Trimming cost V 0 bases and J 1 base, with 10 bases left between them. CDR3 bases: TGCGCCAGCAGCTTGGGGGGAATGGTCCAAGAGACCCAGTACTTC. It codes for CASSLGGMVQETQYF. Drawing the rest from reference TRBV5-1 and TRBJ2-5, the complete variable domain is KAGVTQTPRYLIKTRGQQVTLSCSPISGHRSVSWYQQTPGQGLQFLFEYFSETQRNKGNFPGRFSGRQFSNSRSEMNVSTLELGDSALYLCASSLGGMVQETQYFGPGTRLLVL.

The chain has TRBV12-3 or TRBV12-4 and TRBJ1-2; TRBD1 matches at 10 bases. The CDR3 has 12 amino acids. V gave up 7 bases and J gave up 8 bases; unmatched junction bases: 4. The CDR3 region has the DNA TGTGCCAGCACCGGGACAGGGGCCGGCTACACCTTC. This gives the protein CASTGTGAGYTF.

The J gene is TRBJ2-1, the V gene TRBV12-3 or TRBV12-4; D could derive from TRBD1 or TRBD2 (5 bases each). The CDR3 has 15 residues. The V gene lost 4 bases and the J gene lost 2 bases, with 12 bases spanning the gap. CDR3 residues: CASSSRGDAYNEQFF. The DNA of the CDR3 is TGTGCCAGCAGTTCTCGTGGGGACGCCTACAATGAGCAGTTCTTC.

This clonotype was seen many times. The genes are TRBV20-1 and TRBJ2-3, with a weak D call TRBD1 (6 bases). CDR1 and CDR2 (germline): DFQATT, SNEGSKA (reference sequence). The CDR3 spans 13 residues. The germline V and J ends were trimmed by 6 bases and 4 bases, with 14 bases remaining between them. The CDR3 DNA sequence: TGCAGTGCCTCGCGGACAGTCCCAGATACGCAGTATTTT. This sequence encodes CSASRTVPDTQYF.

This rearrangement joins TRBV6-1 to TRBJ2-3; 10 bases agree with TRBD2. V gave up 2 bases and J gave up 2 bases; unmatched junction bases: 4. The CDR3 extends over 16 amino acids. Germline CDR1 and CDR2: MNHNS and SASEGT. CDR3 sequence: CASSEPGLAFTDTQYF. In DNA form, the CDR3 reads TGTGCCAGCAGTGAACCGGGACTAGCGTTCACAGATACGCAGTATTTT.